Following are 30 T cell receptor beta chains from one sample sequenced in a study of Ad26.COV2.S vaccination and SARS-CoV-2 variants (dated by TCRdb to about 2021). Library preparation employed the immunoSEQ multiplex PCR assay. The table was pulled from immuneACCESS by TCRdb, which kept in-frame rearrangements only. Such tables lose some clones; where checked, under half of the loss comes from unresolved V genes, and the rest has no known cause. The sample table contains around 270,000 clones; only one count was recorded for around nine tenths of them. The ten largest clones represent less than 3.5% of the sample. The treatment or condition tag for this specimen amounts to: some 20 received Ad26.COV2.S at low or high dose, single or two shots; about 5 received placebo; per-sample allocation not given. For vaccine and placebo recipients, the sequenced repertoires came from samples collected on day 63 after the first injection.

The source was peripheral blood, collected in a trial of Ad26.COV2.S vaccine versus placebo. These receptors came from a person aged 18 to 65 who received the Ad26.COV2.S COVID-19 vaccine or a placebo.

A single count supports this clone. The V call is TRBV24-1, the J call TRBJ1-2, with 7 bases lining up with TRBD1. Germline CDR1 and CDR2: KGHDR and SFDVKD. This CDR3 spans 13 amino acids. V lost 4 bases, J lost 4 bases, and 2 bases stayed unmatched. CDR3 sequence: CATSEGGAYGYTF. CDR3 nucleotides: TGTGCCACCAGTGAAGGGGGCGCCTATGGCTACACCTTC.

This clone was seen once. The chain uses TRBV6-5 and TRBJ2-1; TRBD1 matches 10 bases. The CDR3 runs to 16 residues. Germline V lookup: CDR1 MNHEY, CDR2 SVGAGI. V was pared by 3 bases and J by 1 base, with 3 bases of the junction left unmatched. CDR3 bases: TGTGCCAGCAGTTATTCGGACAGGGGGTCCTACAATGAGCAGTTCTTC. This encodes CASSYSDRGSYNEQFF.

The genes are TRBV6-6 and TRBJ2-7; 7 bases fit TRBD2. Germline trimming cut 0 bases from V and 5 bases from J; bases unmatched to any gene: 7. Germline V gene sequence: CDR1 MNHNY, CDR2 SVGAGI (reference sequence). CDR3 size: 15 residues. The CDR3 nucleotides read TGTGCCAGCAGTTACTCAATAACTGGGAGGGACGAGCAGTACGTC. Amino acid sequence: CASSYSITGRDEQYV.

This sequence joins TRBV30 and TRBJ1-1; D perhaps matches TRBD1 (6 bases). Trimming stripped 3 bases from V and 3 bases from J, with 17 bases between. The V gene's germline CDR1 is GTSNPN and CDR2 SVGIG (reference sequence). The CDR3 spans 15 residues. This CDR3 is CAWSRQGRVDTEAFF. The CDR3 DNA reads TGTGCCTGGAGCCGGCAGGGGAGGGTCGACACTGAAGCTTTCTTT.

V and J are TRBV7-9 and TRBJ1-2, with D perhaps TRBD1 (6 bases). CDR1 is SEHNR and CDR2 is FQNEAQ in the germline V gene (reference sequence). Trimming cost V 5 bases and J 4 bases, with 11 bases left between them. The CDR3 contains 13 residues. Written as DNA, the CDR3 is TGTGCCAGCAGCCCGGGGGGCTCCTATGGCTACACCTTC. Protein sequence: CASSPGGSYGYTF.

This chain links TRBV2 with TRBJ1-6; unclear D gene. Germline values: CDR1 SNHLY, CDR2 FYNNEI. The length of the CDR3 is 15 residues. V lost 4 bases, J lost 7 bases, and 14 bases lay in between. CDR3 sequence (DNA): TGTGCCAGCAGTGGTGACCGGGGTGGAAATTCACCCCTCCACTTT. It specifies CASSGDRGGNSPLHF. The entire variable domain, with the rest obtained from reference TRBV2 and TRBJ1-6, is as follows: EPEVTQTPSHQVTQMGQEVILRCVPISNHLYFYWYRQILGQKVEFLVSFYNNEISEKSEIFDDQFSVERPDGSNFTLKIRSTKLEDSAMYFCASSGDRGGNSPLHFGNGTRLTVT.

This chain links TRBV7-9 with TRBJ1-6, with 7 nucleotides matching TRBD1. CDR1 SEHNR and CDR2 FQNEAQ come from the germline V gene (reference sequence). V trimming: 1 base; J trimming: 9 bases; junction bases outside the gene matches: 6. The CDR3 is made up of 15 amino acids. Here the CDR3 DNA reads TGTGCCAGCAGCTTAGTTGGAGGGGGCGTTTCACCCCTCCACTTT. Its translation is CASSLVGGGVSPLHF. The full variable domain, completed using reference TRBV7-9 and TRBJ1-6, is DTGVSQNPRHKITKRGQNVTFRCDPISEHNRLYWYRQTLGQGPEFLTYFQNEAQLEKSRLLSDRFSAERPKGSFSTLEIQRTEQGDSAMYLCASSLVGGGVSPLHFGNGTRLTVT.

This chain links TRBV19 with TRBJ2-2; 13 nucleotides agree with TRBD2. CDR1 LNHDA and CDR2 SQIVND come from the germline V gene (reference sequence). With V trimmed by 7 bases and J by 5 bases, 7 bases remained unmatched. This CDR3 spans 16 amino acids. The CDR3 spells CASTGLAGVLTGELFF. The CDR3, as DNA: TGTGCCAGTACCGGACTAGCGGGAGTGCTAACCGGGGAGCTGTTTTTT.

The gene calls are TRBV5-1 and TRBJ2-1; TRBD2 matches at 12 bases. V dropped 4 bases and J dropped 3; count of bases not matched to a gene: 8. CDR1 and CDR2 (germline): SGHRS, YFSETQ. The length of the CDR3 is 17 residues. The CDR3 sequence: CASSPSTSGSGYNEQFF. Here the CDR3 DNA reads TGCGCCAGCAGCCCTTCGACTAGCGGGAGTGGCTACAATGAGCAGTTCTTC.

The gene calls are TRBV3-1 (or the pseudogene TRBV3-2) and TRBJ2-2; 11 bases agree with TRBD2. The CDR3 loop spans 17 amino acids. In germline, CDR1 is LGHDT, CDR2 YNNKEL (reference sequence). J gave up 7 bases and V 4 bases, and 11 bases lay outside the gene matches. The CDR3 protein is CASSPNLSGGAGGELFF. The CDR3, as DNA: TGTGCCAGCAGCCCTAACCTTAGCGGGGGGGCCGGCGGGGAGCTGTTTTTT.

The CDR3 sequence is CASSFFQGSTGELFF. The CDR3 DNA sequence: TGTGCCAGCAGCTTCTTCCAGGGTTCCACCGGGGAGCTGTTTTTT. The gene calls are TRBV7-9 and TRBJ2-2, with a possible D match to TRBD1 (5 bases). V was pared by 3 bases and J by 4 bases, with 12 bases between. Looked up from germline, CDR1 is SEHNR and CDR2 is FQNEAQ (reference sequence). This CDR3 spans 15 amino acids. Full variable domain (outside the CDR3, taken from reference TRBV7-9 and TRBJ2-2): DTGVSQNPRHKITKRGQNVTFRCDPISEHNRLYWYRQTLGQGPEFLTYFQNEAQLEKSRLLSDRFSAERPKGSFSTLEIQRTEQGDSAMYLCASSFFQGSTGELFFGEGSRLTVL.

V and J are TRBV6-2 or TRBV6-3 and TRBJ2-3; TRBD2 aligns across 7 bases. The CDR3 consists of 16 residues. Germline values: CDR1 MNHEY, CDR2 SVGEGT. V dropped 2 bases and J dropped 1; count of bases not matched to a gene: 6. The CDR3 bases are TGTGCCAGCAGTTACCTTAGCGGGCCTCGCACAGATACGCAGTATTTT. Translated, it gives CASSYLSGPRTDTQYF.

V and J are TRBV5-1 and TRBJ1-6, with TRBD1 matching over 8 bases. The CDR3 loop spans 14 amino acids. With 4 bases clipped from V and 8 bases from J, the junction kept 5 bases outside the gene matches. The V gene's germline CDR1 is SGHRS and CDR2 YFSETQ. In nucleotides, the CDR3 is TGCGCCAGCAGCCTAAGACAGGGGTATTCACCCCTCCACTTT. It encodes CASSLRQGYSPLHF. The full variable domain, in which reference TRBV5-1 and TRBJ1-6 provide the parts outside the CDR3, is KAGVTQTPRYLIKTRGQQVTLSCSPISGHRSVSWYQQTPGQGLQFLFEYFSETQRNKGNFPGRFSGRQFSNSRSEMNVSTLELGDSALYLCASSLRQGYSPLHFGNGTRLTVT.

This chain links TRBV4-3 with TRBJ2-3, with 7 nucleotides matching TRBD2. This CDR3 contains 19 residues. The germline V gene encodes CDR1 LGHNA and CDR2 YSLEER. Trimming removed 0 bases from V and 5 bases from J; junction bases left unmatched: 17. CDR3 protein: CASSQEHWMRTRGGDTQYF. CDR3 bases: TGCGCCAGCAGCCAAGAACACTGGATGAGGACACGCGGGGGAGATACGCAGTATTTT.

This chain links TRBV6-5 with TRBJ2-7; TRBD2 matches at 10 bases. CDR1 MNHEY and CDR2 SVGAGI come from the germline V gene. CDR3 length equals 14 residues. Germline trimming cut 7 bases from V and 6 bases from J; bases unmatched to any gene: 9. The CDR3 region is CASTPQSGRGEQYV. The CDR3 nucleotides are TGTGCCAGCACCCCCCAAAGCGGGAGGGGCGAGCAGTACGTC.

The chain recombines TRBV11-2 with TRBJ2-7; the D gene is possibly TRBD2 (5 bases). Trimming cost V 1 base and J 0 bases, with 16 bases left between them. CDR1 is SGHAT, CDR2 FQNNGV, per germline. The CDR3 runs to 17 residues. The CDR3 loop is CASSLGLGGLRSYEQYF. DNA of the CDR3: TGTGCCAGCAGCTTAGGGTTGGGCGGACTTCGCTCCTACGAGCAGTACTTC.

The table lists this clone with a count of one. This chain joins TRBV5-1 and TRBJ1-2, with 7 nucleotides matching TRBD1. The CDR3 length is 13 residues. The germline CDR1 and CDR2 sequences are SGHRS and YFSETQ. V lost 5 bases and J lost 6; bases outside the gene matches: 7. The CDR3 here is CASSTGAEDGYTF. DNA of the CDR3: TGCGCCAGCAGTACAGGGGCGGAGGATGGCTACACCTTC.

The chain couples TRBV11-2 to TRBJ1-3; unclear D gene. V was cut by 6 bases and J by 3 bases, with 9 bases left in between. Germline CDR1 reads SGHAT; CDR2 reads FQNNGV. This CDR3 has 13 residues. The CDR3 sequence: CASRKIGGNTIYF. In DNA form, the CDR3 reads TGTGCCAGCAGGAAAATAGGTGGAAACACCATATATTTT.

The chain is built from TRBV5-1 and TRBJ1-6; D not resolved. Deletions cut 0 bases from V and 14 bases from J, with 9 bases between. This CDR3 is built from 12 residues. CDR1 is SGHRS, CDR2 YFSETQ, per germline. This chain's CDR3 is CASSLEGDTLHF. In nucleotides, the CDR3 is TGCGCCAGCAGCTTGGAGGGAGACACCCTCCACTTT.

The chain couples TRBV7-2 to TRBJ1-5, with 11 positions matching TRBD1. J gave up 6 bases and V 4 bases, and 5 bases lay outside the gene matches. The CDR3 totals 15 residues. Germline V gene sequence: CDR1 SGHTA, CDR2 FQGNSA. This CDR3 is CASSWDRGNGQPQHF. CDR3 nucleotide sequence: TGTGCCAGCAGCTGGGACAGGGGGAATGGTCAGCCCCAGCATTTT. Looking up the rest from reference TRBV7-2 and TRBJ1-5 gives the full variable domain: GAGVSQSPSNKVTEKGKDVELRCDPISGHTALYWYRQSLGQGLEFLIYFQGNSAPDKSGLPSDRFSAERTGGSVSTLTIQRTQQEDSAVYLCASSWDRGNGQPQHFGDGTRLSIL.

CDR3 in DNA: TGTGCCAGCAGCCGACAGGGGCGCAGGTCGAGGGACACTGAAGCTTTCTTT. Translating it yields CASSRQGRRSRDTEAFF. The chain uses TRBV5-4 and TRBJ1-1, with 8 bases lining up with TRBD1. Germline values: CDR1 SGHNT, CDR2 YYREEE (reference sequence). The CDR3 is 17 residues long. V dropped 4 bases and J dropped 3; count of bases not matched to a gene: 14.

V usage is TRBV4-3 and J usage is TRBJ1-1, with D possibly matching TRBD1 (5 bases). The length of the CDR3 is 13 residues. V was clipped by 0 bases and J by 8 bases, with 10 bases between them. CDR1 and CDR2 from the germline V gene are LGHNA and YSLEER. The DNA for the CDR3 is TGCGCCAGCAGCCAAGAGGCAGGGTCGGAAGCTTTCTTT. Translating it yields CASSQEAGSEAFF.

CDR3 coding DNA: TGTGCCAGCAGCTTAACGGGGGTCACCGGGGAGCTGTTTTTT. Amino acids: CASSLTGVTGELFF. This chain joins TRBV7-9 and TRBJ2-2; D possibly corresponds to TRBD2 (6 bases). The CDR3 covers 14 residues. V gave up 2 bases and J gave up 4 bases, with 8 bases separating them. The V gene's germline CDR1 is SEHNR and CDR2 FQNEAQ (reference sequence).

This chain uses TRBV5-6 with TRBJ2-1; D not certain. V lost 3 bases, J lost 8 bases, and 6 bases lay in between. Germline-derived CDR1 and CDR2 are SGHDT and YYEEEE. This CDR3 is built from 11 residues. The CDR3 DNA is TGTGCCAGCAGCTCGGCGGATGAGCAGTTCTTC. Its protein is CASSSADEQFF.

The chain carries TRBV7-9 and TRBJ1-1; D is unresolved. The V end was cut by 7 bases, the J end by 1 base, with 10 bases between. The germline CDR1 and CDR2 sequences are SEHNR and FQNEAQ (reference sequence). This CDR3 is built from 13 residues. The CDR3, as DNA: TGTGCCAGCACCCTAGGAGAGAACACTGAAGCTTTCTTT. As protein: CASTLGENTEAFF.

The V gene is TRBV9, the J gene TRBJ2-3; D may match TRBD1 or TRBD2 (5 bases each). Germline V CDR1 and CDR2: SGDLS, YYNGEE. The CDR3 sequence is 13 residues long. The V and J ends lost 4 bases and 3 bases respectively, with 9 bases between them. Here the CDR3 reads CASSPWGTDTQYF. The CDR3 DNA sequence: TGTGCCAGCAGCCCATGGGGGACAGATACGCAGTATTTT.

V gene TRBV5-4 combines with J gene TRBJ2-7; TRBD2 aligns across 8 bases. Germline V CDR1 and CDR2: SGHNT, YYREEE (reference sequence). This CDR3 is built from 16 residues. V trimming: 4 bases; J trimming: 1 base; junction bases outside the gene matches: 10. CDR3 coding DNA: TGTGCCAGCAGCGGCGGGGGGCGCAAAACTTCCTACGAGCAGTACTTC. Translating gives CASSGGGRKTSYEQYF.

The V and J genes are TRBV3-1 (or the pseudogene TRBV3-2) and TRBJ2-1; D may match TRBD1 or TRBD2 (6 bases each). With 8 bases removed from V and 7 bases from J, the gap between germline ends came to 18 bases. The CDR3 has 14 amino acids. Germline CDR1 reads LGHDT; CDR2 reads YNNKEL (reference sequence). The CDR3 bases are TGTGCCAGCGGTGAGGGGGGCAAGAGGAATGAGCAGTTCTTC. It yields the protein CASGEGGKRNEQFF.

In its sample, this clone was seen a few times. The chain recombines TRBV7-9 with TRBJ2-7; 14 bases fit TRBD2. There are 17 residues in the CDR3. V shed 1 base and J 3 bases; nucleotides not matched to a gene: 5. The germline V gene has CDR1 SEHNR and CDR2 FQNEAQ (reference sequence). The CDR3 sequence: CASSLVVGTSGSYEQYV. CDR3 bases: TGTGCCAGCAGCTTAGTCGTGGGGACTAGCGGGAGCTACGAGCAGTACGTC.

The chain has TRBV4-2 and TRBJ1-2; D gene unclear. V shed 1 base and J shed 0 bases, with 12 bases lying between them. The CDR3 extends over 16 amino acids. The germline gives CDR1 LGHNA, CDR2 YNFKEQ. The CDR3 loop reads CASSQGQTLPNYGYTF. The CDR3 coding sequence is TGTGCCAGCAGCCAAGGTCAAACTTTACCTAACTATGGCTACACCTTC.